Listed here are 21 T cell receptor beta chains from one sample, sequenced in a study of cytomegalovirus exposure and HLA in healthy donors. Researchers ran the PCR with 60 Vbeta and 13 Jbeta primers. The assay was immunoSEQ multiplex PCR, and TCRdb's table has in-frame clones only and misses some. Of under 200,000 clones listed, approximately 85% are singletons. Source material: PBMCs. The receptor set was obtained from a girl aged 2-10 years in good health and CMV-seropositive.

The chain couples TRBV30 to TRBJ1-2; D unresolved. The V end was cut by 2 bases, the J end by 3 bases, with 13 bases between. There are 14 residues in the CDR3. In germline, CDR1 is GTSNPN, CDR2 SVGIG (reference sequence). The CDR3 is CAWSWRVEDYGYTF. The CDR3 DNA follows: TGTGCCTGGAGTTGGAGGGTTGAGGACTATGGCTACACCTTC.

The V and J genes are TRBV30 and TRBJ1-4; D remains unclear. V dropped 2 bases and J dropped 0 bases, with 7 bases sitting between them. The CDR3 covers 14 residues. CDR1 is GTSNPN, CDR2 SVGIG, per germline (reference sequence). The CDR3 protein is CAWSFTATNEKLFF. CDR3 nucleotides: TGTGCCTGGAGTTTCACAGCAACTAATGAAAAACTGTTTTTT.

This rearrangement joins TRBV29-1 to TRBJ1-2; 9 nucleotides align to TRBD1. The ends lost 0 bases at V and 9 bases at J; junction bases unmatched: 2. This CDR3 has 12 residues. Germline V gene lookup returns CDR1 SQVTM and CDR2 ANQGSEA. The DNA for the CDR3 is TGCAGCGTTGAAGAGGGACAGGGTAGCTACACCTTC. The encoded protein is CSVEEGQGSYTF.

Only a few counts were recorded for this clone. This sequence joins TRBV4-1 and TRBJ2-1; D is ambiguous. Between the trimmed V and J ends, which lost 3 bases and 9 bases, there was a span of 9 bases. Germline CDR1 and CDR2: MGHRA and YSYEKL. The CDR3 contains 12 residues. Written as DNA, the CDR3 is TGCGCCAGCAGCCATGCAGGCAGTGAGCAGTTCTTC. Amino acids: CASSHAGSEQFF.

The chain links TRBV13 to TRBJ1-5; D might be TRBD1 (6 bases). Trimming removed 2 bases from V and 0 bases from J, with 11 bases in between. The CDR3 sequence is 16 residues long. Looked up from germline, CDR1 is PRHDT and CDR2 is FYEKMQ (reference sequence). The CDR3 DNA reads as TGTGCCAGCAGCTTAACCAGGGGAAATAGCAATCAGCCCCAGCATTTT. It is translated as CASSLTRGNSNQPQHF.

The V call is TRBV28, the J call TRBJ1-5; 8 bases match TRBD1. Germline V gene data show CDR1 as MDHEN and CDR2 as SYDVKM. The CDR3 has 15 residues. V lost 7 bases, J lost 7 bases, and 12 bases stayed unmatched. This CDR3 reads CASNWGDRSWQPQHF. The CDR3 nucleotides read TGTGCCAGCAACTGGGGGGACAGGTCCTGGCAGCCCCAGCATTTT.

The chain carries TRBV28 and TRBJ1-5; no clear D gene. Germline CDR1 is MDHEN and CDR2 is SYDVKM. Trimming took off 6 bases at V and 1 base at J, with 10 bases between the two ends. There are 14 residues in the CDR3. The CDR3 loop is CASRRPGSNQPQHF. The DNA for the CDR3 is TGTGCCAGCAGGAGGCCGGGGAGCAATCAGCCCCAGCATTTT.

V gene TRBV9 combines with J gene TRBJ2-7; 9 nucleotides line up with TRBD1. With V trimmed by 4 bases and J by 0 bases, 5 bases remained unmatched. This CDR3 region has 15 residues. Germline V CDR1 and CDR2: SGDLS, YYNGEE. Here the CDR3 reads CASSTGTGNSYEQYF. For the CDR3, the DNA is TGTGCCAGCAGCACCGGGACAGGGAACTCCTACGAGCAGTACTTC.

Only one count was recorded for this clone. This chain links TRBV9 with TRBJ2-6; TRBD1 matches at 9 bases. The CDR3 is made up of 17 amino acids. Germline V CDR1 and CDR2: SGDLS, YYNGEE. V gave up 3 bases and J gave up 4 bases; unmatched junction bases: 8. CDR3 protein: CASSGHRGRLGANVLTF. CDR3 nucleotide sequence: TGTGCCAGCAGCGGACACAGGGGGCGCCTAGGGGCCAACGTCCTGACTTTC.

The sample holds one count of this clone. A read error may produce the germline difference seen at one junction end. The chain links TRBV7-7 to TRBJ2-3; 8 nucleotides match TRBD2. From germline, CDR1 is SSHAT and CDR2 FNYEAQ (reference sequence). CDR3 length equals 14 residues. The chain's CDR3 is CASSLGLGEDTQYF. The CDR3 DNA sequence: TGTGCTAGCAGCTTGGGACTAGGCGAAGATACGCAGTATTTT.

The rearrangement links TRBV2 to TRBJ2-2; 11 bases map to TRBD2. The J segment lost 5 bases and the V segment lost 6 bases, leaving 5 bases of the junction unmatched. Per the germline V gene, CDR1 is SNHLY and CDR2 is FYNNEI. The CDR3 sequence is 15 residues long. CDR3 loop: CASRWLAGGTGELFF. The CDR3 nucleotides are TGTGCCAGCAGGTGGCTAGCGGGAGGAACCGGGGAGCTGTTTTTT.

The chain recombines TRBV30 with TRBJ2-3, with 9 bases lining up with TRBD2. Germline CDR1 is GTSNPN and CDR2 is SVGIG (reference sequence). CDR3 size: 16 residues. V gave up 4 bases and J gave up 0 bases; unmatched junction bases: 8. The CDR3 region is CAWNLAGAQSTDTQYF. For the CDR3, the DNA is TGTGCCTGGAACTTAGCGGGAGCCCAGAGCACAGATACGCAGTATTTT. The whole variable domain, filled in from reference TRBV30 and TRBJ2-3, reads SQTIHQWPATLVQPVGSPLSLECTVEGTSNPNLYWYRQAAGRGLQLLFYSVGIGQISSEVPQNLSASRPQDRQFILSSKKLLLSDSGFYLCAWNLAGAQSTDTQYFGPGTRLTVL.

V usage is TRBV30 and J usage is TRBJ2-7; TRBD2 agrees at 9 bases. This CDR3 region has 13 residues. V lost 4 bases and J lost 7; bases outside the gene matches: 8. CDR1 and CDR2 from the germline V gene are GTSNPN and SVGIG (reference sequence). CDR3 nucleotides: TGTGCCTGGAATATAGCGGGAGTGGGTGAGCAGTACTTC. Its translation: CAWNIAGVGEQYF.

The chain recombines TRBV2 with TRBJ1-1; D gene unclear. Germline CDR1 is SNHLY and CDR2 is FYNNEI. V was clipped by 4 bases and J by 1 base, with 7 bases between them. The CDR3 totals 13 residues. The chain's CDR3 is CASSGSPNTEAFF. In DNA form, the CDR3 reads TGTGCCAGCAGTGGGAGCCCGAACACTGAAGCTTTCTTT.

This chain joins TRBV4-1 and TRBJ1-2, with no clear D. V was clipped by 0 bases and J by 1 base, with 9 bases between them. Germline V lookup: CDR1 MGHRA, CDR2 YSYEKL. CDR3 length equals 15 residues. The DNA of the CDR3 is TGCGCCAGCAGCCAAGATTACTTGCTTAACTATGGCTACACCTTC. Translated, it gives CASSQDYLLNYGYTF.

V gene TRBV5-1 combines with J gene TRBJ2-1; 8 bases match TRBD1. With 0 bases clipped from V and 6 bases from J, the junction kept 8 bases outside the gene matches. The CDR3 spans 16 residues. CDR1 is SGHRS, CDR2 YFSETQ, per germline. CDR3 in DNA: TGCGCCAGCAGCTTGGGCTGGACAGGGACCGGCAATGAGCAGTTCTTC. Protein: CASSLGWTGTGNEQFF.

The chain employs TRBV6-5 and TRBJ2-1; 8 bases agree with TRBD2. The germline CDR1 and CDR2 sequences are MNHEY and SVGAGI. The CDR3 spans 13 residues. Germline trimming cut 5 bases from V and 15 bases from J; bases unmatched to any gene: 12. The CDR3: CASSLGLGRSAFF. CDR3 in DNA: TGTGCCAGCAGTCTGGGACTAGGGCGATCGGCGTTCTTC.

CDR3 DNA: TGTGCCATCTTTATGAACACTGAAGCTTTCTTT. This encodes CAIFMNTEAFF. This chain links TRBV6-1 with TRBJ1-1; the D is unclear. The germline gives CDR1 MNHNS, CDR2 SASEGT. V was clipped by 10 bases and J by 0 bases, with 6 bases between them. The CDR3 is 11 amino acids.

DNA of the CDR3: TGTGCCAGCAGTGGATACGACAGGGGAGAGACCCAGTACTTC. Protein sequence: CASSGYDRGETQYF. This chain connects TRBV28 to TRBJ2-5; 8 bases agree with TRBD1. The trim removed 5 bases at V and 4 bases at J, leaving 6 bases unmatched. The CDR3 is 14 amino acids. Germline V lookup: CDR1 MDHEN, CDR2 SYDVKM.

This clone was detected a few times. V is TRBV2 and J is TRBJ2-5, with 7 bases that match TRBD2. Trimming took 2 bases from V and 4 from J; bases not matched to a gene: 10. CDR3 length: 16 amino acids. Germline V gene data show CDR1 as SNHLY and CDR2 as FYNNEI. The CDR3 reads CASSERLAVKGETQYF. The CDR3 DNA follows: TGTGCCAGCAGTGAACGGCTAGCGGTCAAAGGAGAGACCCAGTACTTC.

The chain employs TRBV28 and TRBJ1-1, with D possibly matching TRBD1 (5 bases). Germline CDR1 reads MDHEN; CDR2 reads SYDVKM. With 5 bases removed from V and 7 bases from J, the gap between germline ends came to 23 bases. The CDR3 covers 16 residues. CDR3 nucleotide sequence: TGTGCCAGCAGTCCCCGGGGGTACAAAAAGGAAATTGAAGCTTTCTTT. It is translated as CASSPRGYKKEIEAFF.